This passage covers 20 T cell receptor beta chains from one sample sequenced in a study of T cells in Graves' hyperthyroidism and ophthalmopathy. Amplification targeted TCR beta CDR3 regions from RNA transcripts. The study used the HTBI primer set for a first-round RT-PCR of the TCR CDR3. TCRdb independently ran MiXCR on the multiplex PCR reads; one entry per CDR3 protein. The sample has 550,000 to 800,000 distinct CDR3 sequences, 15% to 20% seen once. Sequencing was done on a sample of blood. The receptors were sampled from a man in his fifties or sixties with Graves' hyperthyroidism.

This clonotype was detected only a few times. The chain recombines TRBV19 with TRBJ2-3; tentative D call: TRBD2 (6 bases). The germline gives CDR1 LNHDA, CDR2 SQIVND (reference sequence). The CDR3 sequence is 15 residues long. Trimming pared 3 bases from V and 2 bases from J, leaving 12 bases between. The DNA of the CDR3 is TGTGCCAGTAGTATCTCAGGGCGGGACACAGATACGCAGTATTTT. Translating it yields CASSISGRDTDTQYF. The full variable domain, in which reference TRBV19 and TRBJ2-3 provide the parts outside the CDR3, is DGGITQSPKYLFRKEGQNVTLSCEQNLNHDAMYWYRQDPGQGLRLIYYSQIVNDFQKGDIAEGYSVSREKKESFPLTVTSAQKNPTAFYLCASSISGRDTDTQYFGPGTRLTVL.

This clonotype was detected ten times or more. The CDR3 sequence is CASSQDQAEYYNEQFF. CDR3 DNA: TGTGCCAGCAGCCAAGATCAAGCGGAATACTACAATGAGCAGTTCTTC. This chain joins TRBV3-1 and TRBJ2-1; D may be TRBD2 (5 bases). The CDR3 extends over 16 amino acids. CDR1 LGHDT and CDR2 YNNKEL come from the germline V gene (reference sequence). Trimming stripped 0 bases from V and 3 bases from J, with 12 bases between.

This clonotype was picked up many times. The chain has TRBV24-1 and TRBJ2-3; TRBD2 matches 8 bases. After removal of 5 bases from V and 0 bases from J, the junction contained 9 bases not matched to a gene. There are 17 residues in the CDR3. Germline CDR1 reads KGHDR; CDR2 reads SFDVKD. The CDR3 loop reads CATSVKRESPSTDTQYF. Written as DNA, the CDR3 is TGTGCCACCAGTGTCAAGCGGGAGAGCCCTAGCACAGATACGCAGTATTTT.

This clonotype was seen repeatedly, ten times or more. The rearrangement links TRBV19 to TRBJ1-1; D gene unclear. Between the trimmed V and J ends, which lost 7 bases and 0 bases, there was a span of 9 bases. CDR1 is LNHDA and CDR2 is SQIVND in the germline V gene (reference sequence). The CDR3 sequence is 13 residues long. CDR3 bases: TGTGCCAGTACCCATAGCTTGAACACTGAAGCTTTCTTT. Protein product: CASTHSLNTEAFF.

The rearrangement joins TRBV2 to TRBJ2-7; 9 nucleotides agree with TRBD1. CDR3 size: 14 residues. V lost 6 bases and J lost 0; bases outside the gene matches: 3. Germline V gives CDR1 SNHLY, CDR2 FYNNEI. CDR3 DNA sequence: TGTGCCAGCAGCCAGACAGGGGGCTCCTACGAGCAGTACTTC. It codes for CASSQTGGSYEQYF.

This clonotype was detected many times. The V gene is TRBV7-9, the J gene TRBJ1-2; D is unclear. V was shortened by 3 bases and J by 10 bases, with 21 bases between the two germline ends. Germline V gene sequence: CDR1 SEHNR, CDR2 FQNEAQ (reference sequence). The CDR3 consists of 15 residues. The CDR3 bases are TGTGCCAGCAGCTTCGGTGGCAGTTTCTCAGAGGTCTACACCTTC. Residues: CASSFGGSFSEVYTF.

The table lists this clonotype with a few counts. The gene calls are TRBV6-2 or TRBV6-3 and TRBJ1-1, with TRBD1 as a possible D gene (6 bases). Germline CDR1 reads MNHEY; CDR2 reads SVGEGT. The V end lost 2 bases, the J end lost 0 bases, and 16 bases lay between the germline ends. The CDR3 spans 17 residues. Here the CDR3 reads CASSYRHRDTLNTEAFF. The CDR3 bases are TGTGCCAGCAGTTACCGACACCGGGACACTCTGAACACTGAAGCTTTCTTT.

The V and J genes are TRBV6-1 and TRBJ2-1, with D possibly TRBD1 on 5 matching bases. The CDR3 runs 15 residues. Germline V gene data show CDR1 as MNHNS and CDR2 as SASEGT. Trimming removed 6 bases at V and 7 bases at J, with 19 bases between. The CDR3 is CASSDGQGYLNEQFF. The CDR3 DNA follows: TGTGCCAGCAGCGACGGTCAGGGTTACTTGAATGAGCAGTTCTTC.

This clonotype was seen a handful of times. The genes are TRBV7-3 and TRBJ1-1; TRBD1 matches 7 bases. Losses at the gene ends were 5 bases for V and 2 bases for J; bases not matched to a gene: 14. CDR3 length: 17 amino acids. Germline values: CDR1 SGHTA, CDR2 FQGTGA. This CDR3 reads CASSPRELGDRNTEAFF. The CDR3 coding sequence is TGTGCCAGCAGCCCACGGGAGTTGGGGGACAGAAACACTGAAGCTTTCTTT.

This clonotype was counted only a few times. The chain is built from TRBV14 and TRBJ2-7; 9 positions agree with TRBD2. From germline, CDR1 is SGHDN and CDR2 FVKESK. The CDR3 is 15 amino acids. Trimming removed 6 bases from V and 3 bases from J; junction bases left unmatched: 9. DNA of the CDR3: TGTGCCAGCAGTTCCGGGACTAGCTTTATCTACGAGCAGTACTTC. Translation: CASSSGTSFIYEQYF.

Ten or more counts support this clonotype. The chain has TRBV10-1 and TRBJ2-7; 7 bases fit TRBD1. CDR1 is WNHNN, CDR2 SYGVQD, per germline (reference sequence). The CDR3 spans 16 residues. The ends lost 5 bases at V and 5 bases at J; junction bases unmatched: 15. The chain's CDR3 is CASSPTAGTVVNEQYF. CDR3 nucleotides: TGCGCCAGCAGTCCAACTGCCGGGACAGTGGTAAACGAGCAGTACTTC.

The chain recombines TRBV27 with TRBJ2-7, with 13 bases lining up with TRBD2. Germline values: CDR1 MNHEY, CDR2 SMNVEV (reference sequence). This CDR3 has 16 residues. The junction had 10 bases not matched to a gene; V was cut back by 8 bases and J by 3 bases. CDR3 loop: CASGSPGLAGDYEQYF. Here the CDR3 DNA reads TGTGCCAGCGGGTCCCCCGGACTAGCGGGAGACTACGAGCAGTACTTC.

V and J are TRBV11-2 and TRBJ2-3, with 10 nucleotides matching TRBD2. V dropped 0 bases and J dropped 3; count of bases not matched to a gene: 3. Germline assignment: CDR1 SGHAT and CDR2 FQNNGV. CDR3 size: 16 residues. The CDR3 DNA sequence: TGTGCCAGCAGCTTAGATCGGACTAGCGGAACAGATACGCAGTATTTT. Its protein product is CASSLDRTSGTDTQYF.

This clonotype was observed many times. The V and J genes are TRBV2 and TRBJ1-5; maybe TRBD1 (5 bases). Germline V gives CDR1 SNHLY, CDR2 FYNNEI. Trimming cost V 0 bases and J 7 bases, with 13 bases left between them. The CDR3 spans 15 residues. CDR3: CASSEARQGLQPQHF. The CDR3 DNA reads TGTGCCAGCAGTGAAGCGAGGCAGGGATTACAGCCCCAGCATTTT.

This clonotype showed up many times. The J gene is TRBJ1-2, the V gene TRBV27, with D perhaps TRBD1 (6 bases). V lost 4 bases and J lost 3, with 18 bases in between. CDR3 length equals 16 residues. CDR1 is MNHEY, CDR2 SMNVEV, per germline (reference sequence). CDR3 sequence (DNA): TGTGCCAGCAGTTCCCTGCTTGGGGGGGGCCACTATGGCTACACCTTC. Its translation: CASSSLLGGGHYGYTF.

This clonotype was observed at least ten times. The chain uses TRBV27 and TRBJ2-3; 14 bases are a match to TRBD2. Germline values: CDR1 MNHEY, CDR2 SMNVEV (reference sequence). Trimming took 5 bases from V and 3 from J; bases not matched to a gene: 7. CDR3 length: 17 residues. The CDR3 bases are TGTGCCAGCAGTACACCGGGACTAGCGGGAGTAACAGATACGCAGTATTTT. It encodes CASSTPGLAGVTDTQYF.

This clonotype was seen many times. The V call is TRBV5-1, the J call TRBJ2-7, with D possibly TRBD1 on 6 matching bases. Trimming pared 4 bases from V and 2 bases from J, leaving 13 bases between. From germline, CDR1 is SGHRS and CDR2 YFSETQ. The CDR3 totals 14 residues. Here the CDR3 reads CASSADRTTYEQYF. In nucleotides, the CDR3 is TGCGCCAGCAGCGCGGACAGAACAACCTACGAGCAGTACTTC.

This chain uses TRBV4-3 with TRBJ2-5; 7 bases are shared with TRBD2. CDR1 LGHNA and CDR2 YSLEER come from the germline V gene. Trimming cost V 1 base and J 5 bases; bases outside gene matches: 10. The CDR3 runs 16 residues. The CDR3, as DNA: TGCGCCAGCAGCCAAGCAGTGCGGGGGAGCTGGGAGACCCAGTACTTC. Translated: CASSQAVRGSWETQYF.

This clonotype was counted many times. The CDR3 spells CASSGQGNEKLFF. The CDR3 DNA reads TGTGCCAGCAGCGGACAGGGGAATGAAAAACTGTTTTTT. The chain employs TRBV7-2 and TRBJ1-4, with 9 bases aligning to TRBD1. Germline CDR1 and CDR2: SGHTA and FQGNSA. V shed 5 bases, J shed 5 bases, and the junction held 0 bases outside the gene matches. The CDR3 extends over 13 amino acids.

J is TRBJ1-5 and V is TRBV18; 11 bases map to TRBD1. CDR1 is KGHSH and CDR2 is LQKENI in the germline V gene. Trimming cost V 3 bases and J 3 bases; bases outside gene matches: 7. The CDR3 length is 17 residues. The CDR3 DNA sequence: TGTGCCAGCTCACCTAGGACAGGGGGCGCGTACAATCAGCCCCAGCATTTT. This sequence encodes CASSPRTGGAYNQPQHF.